A single sample gave rise to the 4 T cell receptor beta chains below, sequenced in a study of Ad26.COV2.S vaccination and SARS-CoV-2 variants. Stated treatment: some 20 received Ad26.COV2.S at low or high dose, single or two shots; 5 received placebo; per-sample allocation not given. Sample collection was performed on day 63 after the first vaccine or placebo injection. Generated by immunoSEQ multiplex PCR, the TCRdb table keeps only in-frame clones and is missing some. The sample holds fewer than 800,000 clones, about 90% seen once. The source material was peripheral blood, sampled in a trial of Ad26.COV2.S vaccine versus placebo. All receptors come from a person between 18 and 65 years old who received the Ad26.COV2.S COVID-19 vaccine or a placebo.

This clone came up once. V gene TRBV6-2 or TRBV6-3 combines with J gene TRBJ2-1; 8 bases are a match to TRBD2. Germline V gene lookup returns CDR1 MNHEY and CDR2 SVGEGT. The length of the CDR3 is 18 residues. V lost 0 bases and J lost 0; bases outside the gene matches: 7. The CDR3 DNA reads TGTGCCAGCAGTTACTCAGAGCGGGGGCCGAGCTCCTACAATGAGCAGTTCTTC. Amino acids: CASSYSERGPSSYNEQFF.

The chain recombines TRBV7-2 with TRBJ2-2, with a tentative D call TRBD2 (6 bases). The V gene's germline CDR1 is SGHTA and CDR2 FQGNSA. The V end was cut by 5 bases, the J end by 2 bases, with 12 bases between. The CDR3 extends over 15 amino acids. The CDR3, as DNA: TGTGCCAGCAGCATCCGGAGGGACAACACCGGGGAGCTGTTTTTT. Translating gives CASSIRRDNTGELFF. The full variable domain, completed using reference TRBV7-2 and TRBJ2-2, is GAGVSQSPSNKVTEKGKDVELRCDPISGHTALYWYRQSLGQGLEFLIYFQGNSAPDKSGLPSDRFSAERTGGSVSTLTIQRTQQEDSAVYLCASSIRRDNTGELFFGEGSRLTVL.

The chain links TRBV29-1 to TRBJ2-3; D not resolved. CDR1 SQVTM and CDR2 ANQGSEA come from the germline V gene. V lost 6 bases and J 0 bases, leaving 13 bases between the germline ends. This CDR3 is built from 14 residues. The CDR3 bases are TGCAGCGTCCTGACGGAGTCTAGCACAGATACGCAGTATTTT. This translates into CSVLTESSTDTQYF.

The chain is built from TRBV7-9 and TRBJ1-5, with D perhaps TRBD1 (6 bases). The CDR3 spans 15 residues. The germline V gene has CDR1 SEHNR and CDR2 FQNEAQ (reference sequence). Trimming left V 5 bases short and J 2 bases short, with 13 bases between. Written as DNA, the CDR3 is TGTGCCAGCAGCAGCGAGACAGGAGGCAATCAGCCCCAGCATTTT. This encodes CASSSETGGNQPQHF.